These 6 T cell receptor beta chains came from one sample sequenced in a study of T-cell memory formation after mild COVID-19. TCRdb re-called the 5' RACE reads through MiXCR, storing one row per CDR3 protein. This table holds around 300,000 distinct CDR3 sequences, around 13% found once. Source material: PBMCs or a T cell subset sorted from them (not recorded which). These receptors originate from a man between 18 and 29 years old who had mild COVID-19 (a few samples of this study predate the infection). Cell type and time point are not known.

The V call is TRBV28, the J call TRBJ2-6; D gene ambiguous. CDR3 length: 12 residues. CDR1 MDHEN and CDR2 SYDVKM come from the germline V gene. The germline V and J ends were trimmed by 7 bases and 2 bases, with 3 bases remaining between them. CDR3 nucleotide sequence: TGTGCCAGCATGGCTGGGGCCAACGTCCTGACTTTC. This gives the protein CASMAGANVLTF.

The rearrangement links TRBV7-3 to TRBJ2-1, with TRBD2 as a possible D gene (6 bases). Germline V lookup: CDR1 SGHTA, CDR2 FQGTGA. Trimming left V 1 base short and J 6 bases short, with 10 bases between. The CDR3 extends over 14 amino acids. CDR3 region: CASSLNGGFNEQFF. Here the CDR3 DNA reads TGTGCCAGCAGCTTAAATGGGGGGTTCAATGAGCAGTTCTTC. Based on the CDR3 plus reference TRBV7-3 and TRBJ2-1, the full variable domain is GAGVSQTPSNKVTEKGKYVELRCDPISGHTALYWYRQSLGQGPEFLIYFQGTGAADDSGLPNDRFFAVRPEGSVSTLKIQRTERGDSAVYLCASSLNGGFNEQFFGPGTRLTVL.

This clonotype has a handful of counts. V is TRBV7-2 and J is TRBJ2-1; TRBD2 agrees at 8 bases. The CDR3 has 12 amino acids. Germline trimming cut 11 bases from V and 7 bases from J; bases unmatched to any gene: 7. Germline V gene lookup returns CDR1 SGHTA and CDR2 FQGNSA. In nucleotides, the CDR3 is TGTGCCTGTACTAGCGGCCAAAATGAGCAGTTCTTC. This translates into CACTSGQNEQFF.

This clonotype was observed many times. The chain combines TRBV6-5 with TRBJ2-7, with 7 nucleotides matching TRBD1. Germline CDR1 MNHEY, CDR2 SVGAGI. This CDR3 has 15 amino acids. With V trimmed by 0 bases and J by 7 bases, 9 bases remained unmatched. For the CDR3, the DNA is TGTGCCAGCAGTTACTCGACAAACAGGGGATGGGAGCAGTACTTC. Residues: CASSYSTNRGWEQYF.

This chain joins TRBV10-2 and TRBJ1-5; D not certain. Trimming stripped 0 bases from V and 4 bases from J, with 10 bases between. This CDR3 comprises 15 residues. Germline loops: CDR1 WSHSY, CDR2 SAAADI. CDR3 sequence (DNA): TGCGCCAGCAGTGAGTCCTGGGGTTGGAATCAGCCCCAGCATTTT. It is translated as CASSESWGWNQPQHF.

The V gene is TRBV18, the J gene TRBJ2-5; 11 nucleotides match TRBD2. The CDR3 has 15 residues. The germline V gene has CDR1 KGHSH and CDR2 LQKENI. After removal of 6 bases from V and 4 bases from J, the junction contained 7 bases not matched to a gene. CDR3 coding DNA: TGTGCCAGCTCGCCTGCCGGGACTAGCGGAGAGACCCAGTACTTC. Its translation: CASSPAGTSGETQYF. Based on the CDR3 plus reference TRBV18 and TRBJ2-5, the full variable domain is NAGVMQNPRHLVRRRGQEARLRCSPMKGHSHVYWYRQLPEEGLKFMVYLQKENIIDESGMPKERFSAEFPKEGPSILRIQQVVRGDSAAYFCASSPAGTSGETQYFGPGTRLLVL.